One and the same sample provided the 25 T cell receptor beta chains below, sequenced in a study of T-cell memory formation after mild COVID-19 (dated by TCRdb to the early 2020s). The library was made by 5' RACE. Sequencing was carried out with an Illumina NovaSeq 6000. Using fastp at Q25 and MiXCR, TCRdb reprocessed the public reads and kept productive beta chains. Identical CDR3 protein sequences are pooled into one entry, listed with their most common genes and DNA. The sample table holds 350,000 to 500,000 distinct CDR3 sequences, of which roughly 18% were seen once. 20% to 25% of the sample goes to the ten largest clones. The sample was PBMCs or a T cell subset sorted from them (not recorded which). Receptors originate from a man younger than 30 who had mild COVID-19 (a few samples of this study predate the infection). The sample titles of this study are shuffled in the database, so cell type and time point are left out; the donor was told from shared clones.

This clonotype showed up just a few times. The CDR3 nucleotides are TGTGCCAGCTCATCAGTGACCTCGCCGCGGGGCACCATATATTTT. Amino acid sequence: CASSSVTSPRGTIYF. V gene TRBV18 combines with J gene TRBJ1-3; D not certain. Germline CDR1 and CDR2: KGHSH and LQKENI. V was trimmed by 5 bases and J by 9 bases, leaving 20 bases between them. The CDR3 is 15 residues long.

The chain links TRBV5-1 to TRBJ2-3; no firm D call. CDR1 and CDR2 from the germline V gene are SGHRS and YFSETQ. V gave up 4 bases and J gave up 1 base, with 16 bases separating them. This CDR3 contains 16 residues. CDR3 in amino acids: CASSEYRYTGTDTQYF. In DNA form, the CDR3 reads TGCGCCAGCAGCGAGTACCGGTACACCGGCACAGATACGCAGTATTTT.

This clonotype was recorded a few times. This rearrangement joins TRBV6-5 to TRBJ2-3, with TRBD2 matching over 12 bases. The CDR3 is made up of 15 amino acids. Germline V gene data show CDR1 as MNHEY and CDR2 as SVGAGI. After removal of 6 bases from V and 8 bases from J, the junction contained 9 bases not matched to a gene. The CDR3 nucleotides read TGTGCCAGCAGCGGTCTAGCGGGGGGGACGGGTACGCAGTATTTT. Its translation: CASSGLAGGTGTQYF.

This clonotype was seen a handful of times. This sequence joins TRBV7-2 and TRBJ2-7, with D possibly TRBD1 on 6 matching bases. Germline V gene sequence: CDR1 SGHTA, CDR2 FQGNSA. Trimming removed 6 bases at V and 1 base at J, with 13 bases between. This CDR3 spans 14 amino acids. The CDR3 region is CASRPGVRSYEQYF. The CDR3 DNA is TGTGCCAGCAGGCCAGGGGTGAGGTCCTACGAGCAGTACTTC.

This clonotype was detected only a few times. This sequence joins TRBV7-8 and TRBJ2-7, with 10 bases aligning to TRBD1. The CDR3 is 16 amino acids. Unmatched junction bases numbered 12, after V lost 5 bases and J lost 5 bases. Germline V lookup: CDR1 SGHVS, CDR2 FQNEAQ. The CDR3 DNA is TGTGCCAGCAGCCTCATGGGACAGGGGATCGGGGACGAGCAGTACTTC. This sequence encodes CASSLMGQGIGDEQYF.

This clonotype was observed many times. The chain links TRBV20-1 to TRBJ2-5, with D unclear. Trimming removed 0 bases at V and 4 bases at J, with 18 bases between. The length of the CDR3 is 16 residues. Per the germline V gene, CDR1 is DFQATT and CDR2 is SNEGSKA (reference sequence). The CDR3: CSARDWLTDTLETQYF. Here the CDR3 DNA reads TGCAGTGCTAGAGATTGGTTGACCGATACATTAGAGACCCAGTACTTC.

The chain carries TRBV12-3 or TRBV12-4 and TRBJ1-1; perhaps TRBD1 as D (5 bases). V dropped 2 bases and J dropped 10 bases, with 8 bases sitting between them. The CDR3 has 11 amino acids. The CDR3 region is CASSLMGGAFF. CDR3 nucleotides: TGTGCCAGCAGTTTAATGGGGGGAGCTTTCTTT.

A note on this clonotype: A much larger clone differs by one base, so this may be a read error. The J gene is TRBJ2-5, the V gene TRBV7-9, with D hard to call. CDR1 SEHNR and CDR2 FQNEAQ come from the germline V gene (reference sequence). This CDR3 comprises 15 residues. DNA for the CDR3: TGTGCCAGCAGCTTTCTCTCGTTGGCCTCAGAGACCCGGTACTTC. This translates into CASSFLSLASETRYF. Variable domain in full (rest from reference TRBV7-9 and TRBJ2-5): DTGVSQNPRHKITKRGQNVTFRCDPISEHNRLYWYRQTLGQGPEFLTYFQNEAQLEKSRLLSDRFSAERPKGSFSTLEIQRTEQGDSAMYLCASSFLSLASETRYFGPGTRLLVL.

This clonotype has just a few counts. V is TRBV9 and J is TRBJ2-4; 8 nucleotides agree with TRBD1. Per the germline V gene, CDR1 is SGDLS and CDR2 is YYNGEE. This CDR3 has 16 amino acids. Germline trimming cut 3 bases from V and 1 base from J; bases unmatched to any gene: 6. This CDR3 is CASSGQGARAKNIQYF. The CDR3 nucleotides read TGTGCCAGCAGCGGTCAGGGGGCTAGGGCCAAAAACATTCAGTACTTC. The full variable domain, with the rest looked up from reference TRBV9 and TRBJ2-4, is DSGVTQTPKHLITATGQRVTLRCSPRSGDLSVYWYQQSLDQGLQFLIQYYNGEERAKGNILERFSAQQFPDLHSELNLSSLELGDSALYFCASSGQGARAKNIQYFGAGTRLSVL.

This clonotype has more than one count but fewer than ten. The V call is TRBV7-2, the J call TRBJ2-2, with D possibly TRBD1 on 6 matching bases. CDR1 SGHTA and CDR2 FQGNSA come from the germline V gene. The CDR3 is made up of 15 amino acids. Trimming removed 3 bases at V and 5 bases at J, with 13 bases between. The CDR3 nucleotides read TGTGCCAGCAGCTTTTGGGGGCGGAGGACCGGGGAGCTGTTTTTT. It codes for CASSFWGRRTGELFF.

This chain links TRBV6-2 or TRBV6-3 with TRBJ2-1; 9 bases agree with TRBD2. Germline V lookup: CDR1 MNHEY, CDR2 SVGEGT. The CDR3 is made up of 13 amino acids. V shed 9 bases, J shed 9 bases, and the junction held 9 bases outside the gene matches. The CDR3 loop reads CASRAGGLSEQFF. The DNA of the CDR3 is TGTGCCAGTCGGGCGGGGGGGCTCAGTGAGCAGTTCTTC.

This clonotype was recorded at least ten times. This sequence joins TRBV6-1 and TRBJ2-1; tentatively, D is TRBD1 or TRBD2 (5 bases each). CDR1 and CDR2 from the germline V gene are MNHNS and SASEGT. This CDR3 has 14 amino acids. The V gene lost 2 bases and the J gene lost 6 bases, with 11 bases spanning the gap. Here the CDR3 reads CASSEIGARNEQFF. The CDR3 DNA sequence: TGTGCCAGCAGTGAAATCGGGGCCCGCAATGAGCAGTTCTTC.

The table lists this clonotype with a few counts. The chain links TRBV11-2 to TRBJ1-1; D unresolved. Germline V gene sequence: CDR1 SGHAT, CDR2 FQNNGV. The CDR3 is made up of 14 amino acids. V lost 0 bases, J lost 1 base, and 6 bases lay in between. The CDR3 region is CASSLDFGNTEAFF. The CDR3 DNA follows: TGTGCCAGCAGCTTAGATTTCGGGAACACTGAAGCTTTCTTT.

The chain uses TRBV7-2 and TRBJ2-4; unclear D gene. The CDR3 length is 12 residues. CDR1 is SGHTA, CDR2 FQGNSA, per germline. V was clipped by 2 bases and J by 16 bases, with 15 bases between them. The CDR3 DNA sequence: TGTGCCAGCAGCTTACCAGACGGAGATTCTTACTTC. Protein product: CASSLPDGDSYF.

In this sample, this clonotype turned up once. A read error may account for a junction end that differs from germline. The V call is TRBV4-1, the J call TRBJ1-5; D not certain. Germline values: CDR1 MGHRA, CDR2 YSYEKL. The CDR3 length is 13 residues. This CDR3 reads CASSQEAHQHQHF. The CDR3, as DNA: TGCGCCAGCAGCCAAGAAGCTCATCAGCACCAGCATTTT.

This clonotype was observed a handful of times. The chain links TRBV20-1 to TRBJ2-2, with D unclear. Germline-derived CDR1 and CDR2 are DFQATT and SNEGSKA (reference sequence). V lost 5 bases and J lost 1, with 11 bases in between. The CDR3 length is 14 residues. The CDR3: CSARTTGNTGELFF. The CDR3 DNA sequence: TGCAGTGCTCGGACGACCGGGAACACCGGGGAGCTGTTTTTT.

The gene calls are TRBV6-5 and TRBJ2-2; 9 bases agree with TRBD2. The CDR3 length is 16 residues. Germline V gene lookup returns CDR1 MNHEY and CDR2 SVGAGI. With V trimmed by 4 bases and J by 4 bases, 7 bases remained unmatched. CDR3 DNA: TGTGCCAGCAGTTTCAGCGGGGGGCAAATCACCGGGGAGCTGTTTTTT. As protein: CASSFSGGQITGELFF.

This clonotype was counted between two and nine times. The chain uses TRBV5-6 and TRBJ1-5, with D perhaps TRBD1 (5 bases). Germline assignment: CDR1 SGHDT and CDR2 YYEEEE. The CDR3 has 16 amino acids. V lost 4 bases and J 1 base, leaving 15 bases between the germline ends. The CDR3 nucleotides read TGTGCCAGCAGCCTGGGAGGACAAATGAGCAATCAGCCCCAGCATTTT. It yields the protein CASSLGGQMSNQPQHF.

The chain uses TRBV11-2 and TRBJ2-7; no clear D gene. Germline-derived CDR1 and CDR2 are SGHAT and FQNNGV. This CDR3 comprises 15 residues. The V and J ends lost 0 bases and 0 bases respectively, with 9 bases between them. Here the CDR3 reads CASSLEGRSSYEQYF. DNA of the CDR3: TGTGCCAGCAGCTTAGAGGGCAGGTCCTCCTACGAGCAGTACTTC.

This clonotype was seen only a few times. The CDR3 is CASSRPGLALGNEQFF. The CDR3 DNA follows: TGCGCCAGCAGTCGTCCGGGACTAGCCCTGGGCAATGAGCAGTTCTTC. The rearrangement joins TRBV5-1 to TRBJ2-1, with 9 bases fitting TRBD2. V trimming: 5 bases; J trimming: 6 bases; junction bases outside the gene matches: 12. Germline V CDR1 and CDR2: SGHRS, YFSETQ. The CDR3 spans 16 residues.

This clonotype was detected many times. The CDR3: CASRPGNRNEQFF. DNA for the CDR3: TGTGCCAGCAGGCCTGGGAATCGAAATGAGCAGTTCTTC. This chain connects TRBV7-6 to TRBJ2-1; D is unclear. V dropped 6 bases and J dropped 7 bases, with 13 bases sitting between them. Germline CDR1 is SGHVS and CDR2 is FNYEAQ. This CDR3 spans 13 amino acids.

The chain has TRBV7-7 and TRBJ2-1; D might be TRBD2 (5 bases). Germline CDR1 SSHAT, CDR2 FNYEAQ (reference sequence). Between the trimmed V and J ends, which lost 5 bases and 6 bases, there was a span of 14 bases. The CDR3 is 14 amino acids. CDR3 nucleotides: TGTGCCAGCAGCCCCAACCCCGGAGGCAATGAGCAGTTCTTC. Protein sequence: CASSPNPGGNEQFF.

The CDR3 DNA sequence: TGCAGCGTTGACAAGGGGACTCCGGCGAATGAGCAGTTCTTC. It is translated as CSVDKGTPANEQFF. V and J are TRBV29-1 and TRBJ2-1; a weak D match, TRBD2 (6 bases). The CDR3 runs 14 residues. Trimming took 3 bases from V and 7 from J, leaving 16 bases between them. Germline-derived CDR1 and CDR2 are SQVTM and ANQGSEA.

This clonotype has at least ten counts. The rearrangement joins TRBV7-9 to TRBJ1-1, with D maybe TRBD1 (5 bases). This CDR3 spans 17 amino acids. Trimming removed 5 bases from V and 0 bases from J, with 19 bases in between. Looked up from germline, CDR1 is SEHNR and CDR2 is FQNEAQ (reference sequence). The CDR3 loop is CASSRQAVTDMNTEAFF. CDR3 nucleotide sequence: TGTGCCAGCAGCCGACAAGCCGTGACAGACATGAACACTGAAGCTTTCTTT.

In this sample, this clonotype turned up a few times. V gene TRBV11-2 combines with J gene TRBJ2-1; D remains unclear. CDR1 is SGHAT, CDR2 FQNNGV, per germline. V dropped 1 base and J dropped 7 bases, with 11 bases sitting between them. This CDR3 has 14 amino acids. Here the CDR3 DNA reads TGTGCCAGCAGCTTAGCCTCAGGATTGAATGAGCAGTTCTTC. It yields the protein CASSLASGLNEQFF.